Presented here are 31 T cell receptor beta chains from one specimen sequenced in a study of shared clonotypes between healthy human individuals. Terminally differentiated effector memory CD45RA+ cells were left out of the naive CD8 fraction, which was CD45RO-negative and positively selected for CCR7. Assay: immunoSEQ multiplex PCR; the TCRdb copy retains only in-frame clones and omits some. The sample has about 2.2 million clones, approximately 94% seen once. Sequenced sample: naive CD8+ T cells from PBMCs. The receptors stem from a man between 18 and 35 years old in good health. Some clones in this sample may be carry-over from other donors' samples.

This chain connects TRBV28 to TRBJ2-1; the match to TRBD2 covers 8 bases. From germline, CDR1 is MDHEN and CDR2 SYDVKM. The V and J ends lost 4 bases and 0 bases, in that order; junction bases with no gene match: 5. The CDR3 runs 16 residues. The CDR3 region has the DNA TGTGCCAGCAGTTCCGAAAGCGGGAGCTCCTACAATGAGCAGTTCTTC. Amino acids: CASSSESGSSYNEQFF.

This clone has only one observation. In the same sample, other DNA sequences code for this CDR3. Here the CDR3 reads CASSLSLAGGIDTQYF. CDR3 bases: TGCGCCAGCAGCTTGTCACTAGCGGGAGGGATAGATACGCAGTATTTT. The chain employs TRBV5-1 and TRBJ2-3; 13 bases line up with TRBD2. Trimming at V came to 1 base and at J to 5 bases, leaving 4 bases not matched to a gene. Per the germline V gene, CDR1 is SGHRS and CDR2 is YFSETQ. The CDR3 consists of 16 residues.

The chain joins TRBV7-9 to TRBJ2-1; TRBD1 aligns across 10 bases. In germline, CDR1 is SEHNR, CDR2 FQNEAQ (reference sequence). Germline trimming cut 5 bases from V and 5 bases from J; bases unmatched to any gene: 9. This CDR3 comprises 16 residues. The CDR3 DNA sequence: TGTGCCAGCAGCCTAACCCGGGACAGGGGTCACAATGAGCAGTTCTTC. Translated: CASSLTRDRGHNEQFF.

The chain links TRBV2 to TRBJ1-3, with unresolved D. Between the trimmed V and J ends, which lost 8 bases and 2 bases, there was a span of 7 bases. Germline V CDR1 and CDR2: SNHLY, FYNNEI. The CDR3 has 12 residues. Here the CDR3 DNA reads TGTGCCAGCCGTCCGCCTGGAAACACCATATATTTT. Translation: CASRPPGNTIYF. Drawing the rest from reference TRBV2 and TRBJ1-3, the complete variable domain is EPEVTQTPSHQVTQMGQEVILRCVPISNHLYFYWYRQILGQKVEFLVSFYNNEISEKSEIFDDQFSVERPDGSNFTLKIRSTKLEDSAMYFCASRPPGNTIYFGEGSWLTVV.

This clone was seen just once. The genes are TRBV7-8 and TRBJ2-1, with D hard to call. Deletions cut 2 bases from V and 5 bases from J, with 4 bases between. Germline V gives CDR1 SGHVS, CDR2 FQNEAQ. CDR3 size: 12 residues. CDR3 protein: CASSLYDNEQFF. The CDR3 nucleotides are TGTGCCAGCAGCTTATACGACAATGAGCAGTTCTTC.

V gene TRBV7-6 combines with J gene TRBJ2-1; TRBD2 matches 7 bases. J was trimmed by 5 bases and V by 3 bases; bases with no gene match: 7. The CDR3 runs 15 residues. Germline lookup yields CDR1 SGHVS and CDR2 FNYEAQ. CDR3 DNA: TGTGCCAGCAGCTTCGCGGGAGAGGTTAACAATGAGCAGTTCTTC. The encoded protein is CASSFAGEVNNEQFF.

The V call is TRBV27, the J call TRBJ2-7; D is perhaps TRBD1 or TRBD2 (5 bases each). Germline loops: CDR1 MNHEY, CDR2 SMNVEV (reference sequence). The CDR3 covers 14 residues. V lost 2 bases and J 5 bases, leaving 13 bases between the germline ends. CDR3 residues: CASSLQGDGNEQYF. The CDR3 region has the DNA TGTGCCAGCAGTTTACAGGGCGACGGGAACGAGCAGTACTTC.

The V and J genes are TRBV4-1 and TRBJ2-3; D might be TRBD1 (5 bases). Germline V gene lookup returns CDR1 MGHRA and CDR2 YSYEKL. The V and J ends lost 1 base and 4 bases respectively, with 18 bases between them. CDR3 length equals 17 residues. The CDR3 bases are TGCGCCAGCAGCCAAGGGGCACCGGGCAGGGCTGCAGATACGCAGTATTTT. Its protein product is CASSQGAPGRAADTQYF.

The chain has TRBV10-1 and TRBJ1-2; D not certain. This CDR3 has 13 amino acids. From germline, CDR1 is WNHNN and CDR2 SYGVQD (reference sequence). V was shortened by 0 bases and J by 7 bases, with 9 bases between the two germline ends. The CDR3 loop is CASSESPRGGYTF. The CDR3 nucleotides read TGCGCCAGCAGTGAGTCCCCCAGAGGTGGCTACACCTTC.

This chain links TRBV7-6 with TRBJ2-1; D may be TRBD1 or TRBD2 (5 bases each). The CDR3 spans 14 residues. Trimming removed 5 bases from V and 8 bases from J, with 16 bases in between. Looked up from germline, CDR1 is SGHVS and CDR2 is FNYEAQ. The CDR3 nucleotides are TGTGCCAGCAGCCGTCGGGACGACCGCGATGAGCAGTTCTTC. It translates to CASSRRDDRDEQFF.

V usage is TRBV11-2 and J usage is TRBJ2-1, with D perhaps TRBD2 (6 bases). This CDR3 has 15 residues. Deletions cut 1 base from V and 8 bases from J, with 15 bases between. Germline-derived CDR1 and CDR2 are SGHAT and FQNNGV. The DNA for the CDR3 is TGTGCCAGCAGCTTAGCGGGGGAAGGGCTCGATGAGCAGTTCTTC. It is translated as CASSLAGEGLDEQFF.

The V and J genes are TRBV5-1 and TRBJ2-3; TRBD2 matches 8 bases. V was clipped by 1 base and J by 4 bases; unmatched bases: 11. Germline V gives CDR1 SGHRS, CDR2 YFSETQ. The CDR3 extends over 17 amino acids. CDR3 in amino acids: CASSLMVRGTRADTQYF. The CDR3, as DNA: TGCGCCAGCAGCTTGATGGTCCGAGGGACTAGGGCAGATACGCAGTATTTT.

The chain joins TRBV5-6 to TRBJ1-1; D call uncertain. Germline-derived CDR1 and CDR2 are SGHDT and YYEEEE. Trimming left V 1 base short and J 0 bases short, with 4 bases between. This CDR3 is 13 amino acids long. The CDR3 sequence is CASSLLVNTEAFF. The CDR3 region has the DNA TGTGCCAGCAGCTTGTTGGTGAACACTGAAGCTTTCTTT.

V is TRBV28 and J is TRBJ2-1; 11 nucleotides agree with TRBD2. This CDR3 is built from 15 residues. Germline V CDR1 and CDR2: MDHEN, SYDVKM. V shed 6 bases and J 6 bases; nucleotides not matched to a gene: 7. This CDR3 is CASSVTSGSGNEQFF. The CDR3 nucleotides are TGTGCCAGCAGCGTCACTAGCGGGAGTGGCAATGAGCAGTTCTTC. The full variable domain, with the rest looked up from reference TRBV28 and TRBJ2-1, is DVKVTQSSRYLVKRTGEKVFLECVQDMDHENMFWYRQDPGLGLRLIYFSYDVKMKEKGDIPEGYSVSREKKERFSLILESASTNQTSMYLCASSVTSGSGNEQFFGPGTRLTVL.

This sequence joins TRBV28 and TRBJ2-1, with D possibly TRBD2 on 6 matching bases. Per the germline V gene, CDR1 is MDHEN and CDR2 is SYDVKM. The CDR3 covers 15 residues. V was trimmed by 6 bases and J by 8 bases, leaving 20 bases between them. The CDR3 region is CASSQGTSRIDEQFF. For the CDR3, the DNA is TGTGCCAGCAGCCAAGGGACTTCCCGGATCGATGAGCAGTTCTTC.

The chain joins TRBV30 to TRBJ2-7, with D possibly being TRBD1 (5 bases). Germline assignment: CDR1 GTSNPN and CDR2 SVGIG (reference sequence). Trimming removed 3 bases at V and 5 bases at J, with 20 bases between. The CDR3 length is 15 residues. The CDR3 reads CAWRLGAPKENEQYF. The CDR3 bases are TGTGCCTGGAGGTTAGGGGCCCCCAAGGAGAACGAGCAGTACTTC.

J is TRBJ2-7 and V is TRBV27; D possibly corresponds to TRBD2 (6 bases). The V and J ends lost 4 bases and 3 bases respectively, with 13 bases between them. Germline V gene sequence: CDR1 MNHEY, CDR2 SMNVEV (reference sequence). CDR3 length: 14 residues. CDR3 loop: CASSSGTGDYEQYF. The CDR3 DNA reads TGTGCCAGCAGTTCCGGGACGGGGGACTACGAGCAGTACTTC.

The chain joins TRBV7-2 to TRBJ2-1, with a weak D call TRBD2 (5 bases). Per the germline V gene, CDR1 is SGHTA and CDR2 is FQGNSA. This CDR3 is built from 16 residues. Trimming left V 2 bases short and J 8 bases short, with 19 bases between. CDR3 loop: CASSLSGPAAGYEQFF. CDR3 coding DNA: TGTGCCAGCAGCTTATCAGGCCCAGCTGCGGGTTATGAGCAGTTCTTC.

This chain links TRBV29-1 with TRBJ2-7; D tentatively fits TRBD1 or TRBD2 (5 bases each). This CDR3 comprises 12 residues. V was trimmed by 5 bases and J by 2 bases, leaving 10 bases between them. Germline V CDR1 and CDR2: SQVTM, ANQGSEA. CDR3 DNA sequence: TGCAGCGTTCGGGACCCGGCCTACGAGCAGTACTTC. Amino acids: CSVRDPAYEQYF.

This clone was detected once. This chain joins TRBV5-6 and TRBJ2-7, with TRBD2 matching over 9 bases. CDR3 length: 18 residues. Germline CDR1 SGHDT, CDR2 YYEEEE. The junction had 12 bases not matched to a gene; V was cut back by 0 bases and J by 2 bases. The chain's CDR3 is CASSLVADRLAAAYEQYF. In nucleotides, the CDR3 is TGTGCCAGCAGCTTGGTGGCCGACAGACTAGCGGCCGCCTACGAGCAGTACTTC.

The gene calls are TRBV5-4 and TRBJ2-7, with 10 bases aligning to TRBD1. Germline values: CDR1 SGHNT, CDR2 YYREEE (reference sequence). The CDR3 consists of 15 residues. After removal of 4 bases from V and 3 bases from J, the junction contained 7 bases not matched to a gene. The CDR3 reads CASSPGQGTFYEQYF. The CDR3 DNA sequence: TGTGCCAGCAGCCCGGGACAGGGGACATTCTACGAGCAGTACTTC.

V is TRBV28 and J is TRBJ2-7; 8 nucleotides align to TRBD1. V was clipped by 2 bases and J by 12 bases; unmatched bases: 9. This CDR3 region has 13 residues. Germline V gene sequence: CDR1 MDHEN, CDR2 SYDVKM. The CDR3 bases are TGTGCCAGCAGTTTAGAGGGGACAGGAGTCCCGTACTTC. It encodes CASSLEGTGVPYF.

This clone was observed at least ten times. The genes are TRBV28 and TRBJ2-3; 7 nucleotides agree with TRBD2. CDR1 and CDR2 from the germline V gene are MDHEN and SYDVKM. V gave up 7 bases and J gave up 3 bases; unmatched junction bases: 7. The CDR3 consists of 14 residues. The CDR3: CASNKGTKTDTQYF. CDR3 nucleotides: TGTGCCAGCAATAAAGGGACTAAAACAGATACGCAGTATTTT.

The chain joins TRBV15 to TRBJ1-1; D is unresolved. The germline gives CDR1 LNHNV, CDR2 YYDKDF (reference sequence). The CDR3 is 15 residues long. The V end was cut by 4 bases, the J end by 1 base, with 13 bases between. The CDR3 DNA is TGTGCCACCAGCAAAACCTCGGAAGGGAACACTGAAGCTTTCTTT. Encoded protein: CATSKTSEGNTEAFF.

The gene calls are TRBV29-1 and TRBJ2-7; 9 nucleotides line up with TRBD2. Germline values: CDR1 SQVTM, CDR2 ANQGSEA. The CDR3 runs 15 residues. V lost 5 bases and J lost 1; bases outside the gene matches: 9. The CDR3 spells CSVRRREGGSYEQYF. The CDR3, as DNA: TGCAGCGTTAGGAGGCGGGAGGGTGGGTCCTACGAGCAGTACTTC.

This chain uses TRBV29-1 with TRBJ2-1; the match to TRBD1 covers 9 bases. This CDR3 has 14 residues. Germline V gives CDR1 SQVTM, CDR2 ANQGSEA. V gave up 3 bases and J gave up 8 bases; unmatched junction bases: 8. CDR3 bases: TGCAGCGTTGATGGGGGACAGGGTAGGTATGAGCAGTTCTTC. This gives the protein CSVDGGQGRYEQFF.

Turning to this clone: Within the sample, other DNA sequences also encode this same CDR3. The genes are TRBV7-9 and TRBJ2-5; TRBD2 might be the D (6 bases). Germline CDR1 SEHNR, CDR2 FQNEAQ (reference sequence). The V end was cut by 1 base, the J end by 3 bases, with 9 bases between. This CDR3 is 14 amino acids long. CDR3 DNA: TGTGCCAGCAGCTTAGTCGGGGGAGAAGAGACCCAGTACTTC. Translating gives CASSLVGGEETQYF.

The V gene is TRBV19, the J gene TRBJ2-1; 12 bases are a match to TRBD2. The germline CDR1 and CDR2 sequences are LNHDA and SQIVND (reference sequence). Losses at the gene ends were 0 bases for V and 5 bases for J; bases not matched to a gene: 5. The CDR3 has 17 residues. CDR3 loop: CASSIDPSGRENNEQFF. Written as DNA, the CDR3 is TGTGCCAGTAGTATAGATCCTAGCGGGAGGGAAAACAATGAGCAGTTCTTC.

This chain joins TRBV7-8 and TRBJ2-7; no clear D gene. Germline V gene data show CDR1 as SGHVS and CDR2 as FQNEAQ. This CDR3 is 15 amino acids long. V lost 0 bases, J lost 3 bases, and 12 bases lay in between. The CDR3 here is CASSLAGRRDYEQYF. The CDR3 DNA sequence: TGTGCCAGCAGCTTAGCGGGCAGAAGAGACTACGAGCAGTACTTC.

The sample holds a few counts of this clone. The chain links TRBV9 to TRBJ1-1, with D maybe TRBD1 (5 bases). The V end lost 4 bases, the J end lost 8 bases, and 18 bases lay between the germline ends. The CDR3 sequence is 14 residues long. The V gene's germline CDR1 is SGDLS and CDR2 YYNGEE. CDR3 sequence reads: CASSPYDSALEAFF. CDR3 coding DNA: TGTGCCAGCAGCCCCTATGACAGCGCGCTGGAAGCTTTCTTT.

CDR3 DNA sequence: TGCGCCAGCAGCCCGCGCGAAGGGGGCGAAGCTTTCTTT. It yields the protein CASSPREGGEAFF. The genes are TRBV5-1 and TRBJ1-1, with 7 bases fitting TRBD1. V was clipped by 4 bases and J by 8 bases; unmatched bases: 8. CDR1 is SGHRS and CDR2 is YFSETQ in the germline V gene. CDR3 length equals 13 residues.